Below, one T cell receptor beta chain is given with its context. Its matching antigen is unknown. TCRdb keeps only in-frame clones here, not all; method: immunoSEQ multiplex PCR. The sample shows under 150,000 clones, more than 70% of them seen only once. These data originate in a study of T cell responses to AZD1222 COVID-19 vaccine. Overall study context: Second-dose groups at about 4 or about 12 weeks were pooled. Study-level results: Sampling that yielded the repertoires occurred only after the peak T cell response. White British people made up most donors, females outnumbered males, and clonal diversity was possibly underestimated.

This CDR3 has 15 amino acids. The V end was cut by 4 bases, the J end by 3 bases, with 17 bases between. CDR1 is SGHNT and CDR2 is YYREEE in the germline V gene (reference sequence). V is TRBV5-4 and J is TRBJ2-7, with a tentative D call TRBD2 (8 bases). The TCR sequence derives from an adult in good health. The sequencing used peripheral blood, collected on day 0 of AZD1222 vaccination. The DNA of the CDR3 is TGTGCCAGCAGCCCGGGGGGGGGACAGATCTACGAGCAGTACTTC. Residues: CASSPGGGQIYEQYF.